These 27 T cell receptor beta chains share one sample of origin, sequenced in a study of T cells in Graves' hyperthyroidism and ophthalmopathy (dated by TCRdb to 2018 to 2020). The library was built by means of multiplex PCR. The sequencer listed for this sample is Illumina HiSeq 2000. The TCR beta CDR3 regions were amplified from RNA transcripts. The TCR CDR3 was subjected to a first round of RT-PCR using the HTBI primer set and the Qiagen OneStep RT-PCR kit. In TCRdb, the public reads were trimmed at Q25 with fastp and aligned with MiXCR, with productive beta chains retained. Rows are unified per CDR3 protein, each entry keeping the most common DNA and genes. The sample table contains 300,000 to 450,000 distinct CDR3 sequences; only one count was recorded for less than 20% of them. About a sixth of the sample rests with the top ten. Sequencing was performed on blood. Receptor source: a woman between 40 and 50 years old with Graves' ophthalmopathy.

This clonotype was observed at least ten times. The chain is built from TRBV30 and TRBJ1-2, with D possibly TRBD1 on 6 matching bases. This CDR3 is built from 15 residues. Deletions cut 5 bases from V and 5 bases from J, with 21 bases between. Germline-derived CDR1 and CDR2 are GTSNPN and SVGIG (reference sequence). The CDR3 protein is CAWSPTRAGAYGYTF. The CDR3 DNA follows: TGTGCCTGGTCCCCCACCCGGGCAGGGGCGTATGGCTACACCTTC.

The rearrangement uses TRBV19 and TRBJ1-5; 7 nucleotides align to TRBD1. The V and J ends lost 5 bases and 5 bases, in that order; junction bases with no gene match: 12. Looked up from germline, CDR1 is LNHDA and CDR2 is SQIVND (reference sequence). This CDR3 region has 16 residues. The CDR3 is CASSPLRQGEDQPQHF. The CDR3, as DNA: TGTGCCAGTAGTCCTCTCCGGCAGGGGGAGGATCAGCCCCAGCATTTT.

In its sample, this clonotype was seen many times. The chain carries TRBV25-1 and TRBJ1-1; 8 nucleotides match TRBD1. J lost 1 base, V lost 1 base, and 5 bases had no gene match. This CDR3 region has 16 residues. Germline V gene lookup returns CDR1 MGHDK and CDR2 SYGVNS. CDR3 nucleotide sequence: TGTGCCAGCAGTGAATTATTTGACAGGGGGAACACTGAAGCTTTCTTT. It specifies CASSELFDRGNTEAFF. Full variable domain (remainder filled in from reference TRBV25-1 and TRBJ1-1): EADIYQTPRYLVIGTGKKITLECSQTMGHDKMYWYQQDPGMELHLIHYSYGVNSTEKGDLSSESTVSRIRTEHFPLTLESARPSHTSQYLCASSELFDRGNTEAFFGQGTRLTVV.

This clonotype was observed at least ten times. This chain joins TRBV12-3 or TRBV12-4 and TRBJ1-3, with a weak D call TRBD1 (5 bases). Trimming took 2 bases from V and 0 from J, leaving 17 bases between them. The CDR3 extends over 18 amino acids. The CDR3 coding sequence is TGTGCCAGCAGTTTATCCGGGGCAGAGCTGTTCTCTGGAAACACCATATATTTT. Its protein product is CASSLSGAELFSGNTIYF.

The count of this clonotype is one. The chain couples TRBV12-3 or TRBV12-4 to TRBJ1-3, with 7 bases matching TRBD1. This CDR3 is 16 amino acids long. The J segment lost 0 bases and the V segment lost 6 bases, leaving 8 bases of the junction unmatched. CDR3 sequence: CASSSQQGNSGNTIYF. The CDR3, as DNA: TGTGCCAGCAGCTCACAACAGGGGAACTCTGGAAACACCATATATTTT.

This clonotype was counted many times. The chain joins TRBV10-3 to TRBJ2-7; tentatively, D is TRBD2 (6 bases). Between the trimmed V and J ends, which lost 2 bases and 0 bases, there was a span of 8 bases. The CDR3 covers 14 residues. The germline gives CDR1 ENHRY, CDR2 SYGVKD. The CDR3 nucleotides are TGTGCCATCAGTGAGCGGGAGACCTCCTACGAGCAGTACTTC. It is translated as CAISERETSYEQYF.

This rearrangement joins TRBV12-3 or TRBV12-4 to TRBJ2-7; D is unclear. Trimming took 6 bases from V and 0 from J, leaving 15 bases between them. This CDR3 is built from 15 residues. The CDR3 DNA is TGTGCCAGCAGCTCTCTTGGTAAAAACTCCTACGAGCAGTACTTC. This translates into CASSSLGKNSYEQYF.

In its sample, this clonotype was seen many times. The V gene is TRBV6-2 or TRBV6-3, the J gene TRBJ1-2; D is uncertain. Between the trimmed V and J ends, which lost 0 bases and 4 bases, there was a span of 24 bases. The CDR3 consists of 19 residues. Germline-derived CDR1 and CDR2 are MNHEY and SVGEGT. CDR3 sequence: CASSYSPRGSGSVAYGYTF. The CDR3 region has the DNA TGTGCCAGCAGTTACTCCCCCCGGGGTTCGGGGTCCGTTGCCTATGGCTACACCTTC.

In its sample, this clonotype was seen many times. This chain links TRBV2 with TRBJ2-7; 11 nucleotides agree with TRBD2. V shed 5 bases and J 3 bases; nucleotides not matched to a gene: 6. Germline CDR1 reads SNHLY; CDR2 reads FYNNEI. CDR3 length: 15 amino acids. The CDR3 is CASSKSTSGNYEQYF. CDR3 sequence (DNA): TGTGCCAGCAGTAAGTCGACTAGCGGGAACTACGAGCAGTACTTC.

This clonotype was counted ten times or more. The chain links TRBV7-2 to TRBJ2-7; TRBD1 is a possible D gene (6 bases). V lost 2 bases to trimming and J lost 2 bases, with 10 bases between them. Germline CDR1 and CDR2: SGHTA and FQGNSA. The CDR3 is 14 residues long. CDR3 in DNA: TGTGCCAGCAGCTTAAACAGGGTTGCCTACGAGCAGTACTTC. Translation gives CASSLNRVAYEQYF.

The table lists this clonotype with a few counts. V gene TRBV20-1 combines with J gene TRBJ1-2; perhaps TRBD1 as D (5 bases). CDR3 size: 12 residues. Trimming left V 1 base short and J 6 bases short, with 9 bases between. Germline values: CDR1 DFQATT, CDR2 SNEGSKA (reference sequence). In DNA, the CDR3 is TGCAGTGCTAGAGTGGGGGAGAATGGCTACACCTTC. Amino acids: CSARVGENGYTF.

This clonotype was found many times. CDR3 loop: CASRYSHTGELFF. The CDR3 DNA reads as TGTGCCAGCCGCTACAGTCACACCGGGGAGCTGTTTTTT. The chain uses TRBV7-3 and TRBJ2-2; D is uncertain. Germline CDR1 reads SGHTA; CDR2 reads FQGTGA. Trimming took 8 bases from V and 3 from J, leaving 10 bases between them. The CDR3 has 13 residues.

This clonotype occurred many times. The chain joins TRBV30 to TRBJ2-5; 8 positions match TRBD2. Germline V gives CDR1 GTSNPN, CDR2 SVGIG (reference sequence). J lost 2 bases, V lost 4 bases, and 3 bases had no gene match. This CDR3 region has 13 residues. CDR3 nucleotide sequence: TGTGCCTGGACTAGCGGGCGACAAGAGACCCAGTACTTC. As protein: CAWTSGRQETQYF. The variable domain in full, completed from reference TRBV30 and TRBJ2-5, reads SQTIHQWPATLVQPVGSPLSLECTVEGTSNPNLYWYRQAAGRGLQLLFYSVGIGQISSEVPQNLSASRPQDRQFILSSKKLLLSDSGFYLCAWTSGRQETQYFGPGTRLLVL.

The sample holds many counts of this clonotype. The rearrangement links TRBV7-9 to TRBJ1-5; D is unclear. The germline CDR1 and CDR2 sequences are SEHNR and FQNEAQ (reference sequence). The CDR3 is made up of 14 amino acids. V gave up 4 bases and J gave up 7 bases, with 14 bases separating them. The CDR3 bases are TGTGCCAGCAGCTCCGACCATCCCGGACAGCCCCAGCATTTT. It codes for CASSSDHPGQPQHF.

The chain employs TRBV6-1 and TRBJ1-1; unclear D gene. CDR1 and CDR2 (germline): MNHNS, SASEGT. Between the trimmed V and J ends, which lost 7 bases and 4 bases, there was a span of 13 bases. The CDR3 loop spans 13 amino acids. For the CDR3, the DNA is TGTGCCAGCAAATTCGCCCATAGCACTGAAGCTTTCTTT. Amino acid sequence: CASKFAHSTEAFF.

V gene TRBV6-1 combines with J gene TRBJ1-2; D not resolved. The CDR3 covers 15 residues. Per the germline V gene, CDR1 is MNHNS and CDR2 is SASEGT. Trimming removed 2 bases from V and 0 bases from J, with 10 bases in between. CDR3 coding DNA: TGTGCCAGCAGTGAATGGGAAACCACTAACTATGGCTACACCTTC. It translates to CASSEWETTNYGYTF.

Ten or more counts support this clonotype. The chain employs TRBV30 and TRBJ2-2; D not resolved. The CDR3 spans 14 residues. The germline V gene has CDR1 GTSNPN and CDR2 SVGIG (reference sequence). The V and J ends lost 2 bases and 6 bases respectively, with 13 bases between them. The CDR3 DNA follows: TGTGCCTGGAGTAACCTTGGAAGTGCCGGGGAGCTGTTTTTT. It is translated as CAWSNLGSAGELFF. Combining the CDR3 with reference TRBV30 and TRBJ2-2 gives the whole variable domain SQTIHQWPATLVQPVGSPLSLECTVEGTSNPNLYWYRQAAGRGLQLLFYSVGIGQISSEVPQNLSASRPQDRQFILSSKKLLLSDSGFYLCAWSNLGSAGELFFGEGSRLTVL.

This clonotype was seen many times. The rearrangement links TRBV29-1 to TRBJ2-7; perhaps TRBD2 as D (6 bases). This CDR3 is built from 11 residues. Looked up from germline, CDR1 is SQVTM and CDR2 is ANQGSEA. Trimming took 2 bases from V and 6 from J, leaving 8 bases between them. CDR3 in DNA: TGCAGCGTTGAATACGGGAGCGAGCAGTACTTC. Protein sequence: CSVEYGSEQYF.

This clonotype was recorded many times. The DNA of the CDR3 is TGTGCCAGCAGCTTAAGAATATGGGAACAGGACCTCTCCTACGAGCAGTACTTC. Translated: CASSLRIWEQDLSYEQYF. The V call is TRBV11-2, the J call TRBJ2-7; tentative D call: TRBD1 (5 bases). This CDR3 spans 18 amino acids. Germline CDR1 is SGHAT and CDR2 is FQNNGV. Trimming shortened V by 2 bases and J by 0 bases, and 20 bases separated the two germline ends.

The rearrangement joins TRBV30 to TRBJ2-2, with 7 bases lining up with TRBD1. The ends lost 4 bases at V and 4 bases at J; junction bases unmatched: 6. The V gene's germline CDR1 is GTSNPN and CDR2 SVGIG (reference sequence). The CDR3 loop spans 14 amino acids. The CDR3: CAWTPGQFTGELFF. DNA for the CDR3: TGTGCCTGGACCCCGGGACAGTTCACCGGGGAGCTGTTTTTT. Full variable domain (remainder filled in from reference TRBV30 and TRBJ2-2): SQTIHQWPATLVQPVGSPLSLECTVEGTSNPNLYWYRQAAGRGLQLLFYSVGIGQISSEVPQNLSASRPQDRQFILSSKKLLLSDSGFYLCAWTPGQFTGELFFGEGSRLTVL.

This clonotype was observed many times. This chain connects TRBV7-2 to TRBJ2-7; 9 bases agree with TRBD2. The CDR3 is made up of 15 amino acids. Trimming at V came to 1 base and at J to 5 bases, leaving 6 bases not matched to a gene. Germline values: CDR1 SGHTA, CDR2 FQGNSA. The DNA of the CDR3 is TGTGCCAGCAGCTTAGTAGCGGGAGATTGGAACGAGCAGTACTTC. It specifies CASSLVAGDWNEQYF.

This clonotype was seen at least ten times. The chain uses TRBV6-5 and TRBJ1-2, with D hard to call. This CDR3 region has 14 residues. CDR1 and CDR2 (germline): MNHEY, SVGAGI. Trimming shortened V by 0 bases and J by 5 bases, and 10 bases separated the two germline ends. This CDR3 reads CASSYSYGVYGYTF. Written as DNA, the CDR3 is TGTGCCAGCAGTTACTCCTACGGGGTTTATGGCTACACCTTC.

This clonotype appeared many times. This chain connects TRBV28 to TRBJ2-2, with D perhaps TRBD1 or TRBD2 (5 bases each). Trimming shortened V by 3 bases and J by 0 bases, and 8 bases separated the two germline ends. The CDR3 covers 15 residues. CDR1 is MDHEN, CDR2 SYDVKM, per germline. The CDR3 DNA follows: TGTGCCAGCAGTTTCTGGGACGCGAACACCGGGGAGCTGTTTTTT. This codes for CASSFWDANTGELFF.

This clonotype was found many times. The chain is built from TRBV20-1 and TRBJ2-3; a weak D match, TRBD2 (6 bases). This CDR3 contains 16 residues. The germline V gene has CDR1 DFQATT and CDR2 SNEGSKA (reference sequence). Trimming removed 1 base from V and 1 base from J, with 15 bases in between. CDR3 residues: CSARGPGGRGTDTQYF. The DNA for the CDR3 is TGCAGTGCTAGAGGCCCTGGAGGGCGGGGCACAGATACGCAGTATTTT.

The V and J genes are TRBV12-3 or TRBV12-4 and TRBJ2-2; TRBD1 or TRBD2 may be the D gene (5 bases each). V shed 9 bases and J shed 0 bases, with 11 bases lying between them. The CDR3 length is 14 residues. CDR3 protein: CASWGLANTGELFF. The CDR3 bases are TGTGCCAGTTGGGGGTTAGCGAACACCGGGGAGCTGTTTTTT.

The J gene is TRBJ2-7, the V gene TRBV10-3; D is perhaps TRBD1 (6 bases). The CDR3 runs 15 residues. The V and J ends lost 10 bases and 3 bases respectively, with 22 bases between them. Germline-derived CDR1 and CDR2 are ENHRY and SYGVKD. The CDR3 DNA is TGTGCCACCCGGACAGCTAGAGACCCTTACTACGAGCAGTACTTC. Translating it yields CATRTARDPYYEQYF.

This clonotype has at least ten counts. This chain uses TRBV20-1 with TRBJ1-1; TRBD1 agrees at 7 bases. Germline-derived CDR1 and CDR2 are DFQATT and SNEGSKA (reference sequence). There are 10 residues in the CDR3. Unmatched junction bases numbered 4, after V lost 5 bases and J lost 10 bases. CDR3 sequence (DNA): TGCAGTGCTTTTACAGGGGCAGCTTTCTTT. Translation gives CSAFTGAAFF.